The 18 T cell receptor beta chains below all came from one sample that was sequenced in a study of response to subunit inactivated influenza vaccine. TCRdb passed the RT-PCR reads through MiXCR, listing each CDR3 protein once. The data contain about 570,000 distinct CDR3 sequences, 11% of them singletons. This same sample was also part of a study on T cells expressing NK-cell markers. In that study: TCR beta cDNA was generated via 5'RACE template switching incorporating UMIs.

The sample here was PBMCs from blood, taken on the day of vaccination. The origin of the receptors is a man aged 50 to 60 who received an inactivated influenza vaccine.

This clonotype has ten or more counts. J is TRBJ1-1 and V is TRBV5-1, with D unresolved. The CDR3 contains 12 residues. Germline lookup yields CDR1 SGHRS and CDR2 YFSETQ. The V and J ends lost 7 bases and 5 bases respectively, with 12 bases between them. For the CDR3, the DNA is TGCGCCAGCTCTGCCGGGAGAACTGAAGCTTTCTTT. Its protein is CASSAGRTEAFF.

V is TRBV18 and J is TRBJ2-1; D unclear. V lost 2 bases and J 4 bases, leaving 6 bases between the germline ends. CDR3 length: 13 amino acids. Germline values: CDR1 KGHSH, CDR2 LQKENI. For the CDR3, the DNA is TGTGCCAGCTCACCAGAGATGTACAATGAGCAGTTCTTC. It encodes CASSPEMYNEQFF.

This clonotype came up many times. The gene calls are TRBV5-1 and TRBJ2-7, with 7 bases identical to TRBD2. Germline V lookup: CDR1 SGHRS, CDR2 YFSETQ. The CDR3 is 14 amino acids. J gave up 5 bases and V 0 bases, and 5 bases lay outside the gene matches. CDR3 DNA: TGCGCCAGCAGCTTGGCCGGGACTACGGACGAGCAGTACTTC. Its translation is CASSLAGTTDEQYF.

This chain connects TRBV9 to TRBJ2-1, with D perhaps matching TRBD1 or TRBD2 (5 bases each). The V gene lost 0 bases and the J gene lost 4 bases, with 8 bases spanning the gap. The CDR3 covers 14 residues. Germline assignment: CDR1 SGDLS and CDR2 YYNGEE. CDR3 sequence reads: CASSVGDLYNEQFF. DNA for the CDR3: TGTGCCAGCAGCGTAGGGGACCTTTACAATGAGCAGTTCTTC.

In its sample, this clonotype was seen a few times. The chain has TRBV25-1 and TRBJ1-4; TRBD1 might be the D (5 bases). CDR3 length: 14 residues. Germline CDR1 is MGHDK and CDR2 is SYGVNS. The ends were cut back, 2 bases at V and 4 bases at J, with 8 bases in the middle. CDR3 sequence (DNA): TGTGCCAGCAGTGAAGGGGGGGATAATGAAAAACTGTTTTTT. This translates into CASSEGGDNEKLFF.

The table lists this clonotype with a few counts. The CDR3 nucleotides are TGCGCCAGCACCCTAGGACAGGGCGCAACTAATGAAAAACTGTTTTTT. Encoded protein: CASTLGQGATNEKLFF. The rearrangement links TRBV5-1 to TRBJ1-4, with TRBD1 matching 8 bases. Germline CDR1 and CDR2: SGHRS and YFSETQ. There are 16 residues in the CDR3. V was clipped by 6 bases and J by 0 bases; unmatched bases: 7.

This clonotype has a handful of counts. The chain joins TRBV12-3 or TRBV12-4 to TRBJ2-7; a weak D match, TRBD2 (6 bases). The CDR3 sequence is 15 residues long. The ends were cut back, 3 bases at V and 2 bases at J, with 14 bases in the middle. In nucleotides, the CDR3 is TGTGCCAGCAGTTTGGAGGGGCCACCTGCCTACGAGCAGTACTTC. Residues: CASSLEGPPAYEQYF.

The table lists this clonotype with a count of one. This chain uses TRBV11-2 with TRBJ2-5, with unresolved D. The V gene's germline CDR1 is SGHAT and CDR2 FQNNGV. V lost 7 bases, J lost 5 bases, and 17 bases lay in between. This CDR3 contains 14 residues. The DNA for the CDR3 is TGTGCCAGCAAGGGCTCTGAGCTCCGTGAGACCCAGTACTTC. It is translated as CASKGSELRETQYF. Combining the CDR3 with reference TRBV11-2 and TRBJ2-5 gives the whole variable domain EAGVAQSPRYKIIEKRQSVAFWCNPISGHATLYWYQQILGQGPKLLIQFQNNGVVDDSQLPKDRFSAERLKGVDSTLKIQPAKLEDSAVYLCASKGSELRETQYFGPGTRLLVL.

In this sample, this clonotype turned up a few times. V is TRBV4-1 and J is TRBJ1-2; 7 positions match TRBD1. Per germline, CDR1 MGHRA and CDR2 YSYEKL. The CDR3 length is 15 residues. Trimming removed 4 bases from V and 5 bases from J; junction bases left unmatched: 10. CDR3 DNA: TGCGCCAGCAGCCCTCCCCGACAGGGCGGGTATGGCTACACCTTC. Its translation is CASSPPRQGGYGYTF.

This clonotype was counted ten times or more. The V and J genes are TRBV4-2 and TRBJ2-3, with TRBD1 identical over 7 bases. V lost 5 bases to trimming and J lost 0 bases; unmatched junction nucleotides: 8. CDR1 and CDR2 (germline): LGHNA, YNFKEQ. The CDR3 sequence is 16 residues long. Here the CDR3 DNA reads TGTGCCAGCAGCACGCGACAGGGAACTAGCACAGATACGCAGTATTTT. Its protein is CASSTRQGTSTDTQYF.

This clonotype was counted a few times. The chain has TRBV27 and TRBJ1-2; 8 nucleotides line up with TRBD1. Trimming at V came to 5 bases and at J to 4 bases, leaving 6 bases not matched to a gene. The germline gives CDR1 MNHEY, CDR2 SMNVEV (reference sequence). The CDR3 totals 14 residues. The CDR3 is CASSIRTGSYGYTF. The CDR3 bases are TGTGCCAGCAGTATAAGGACAGGGAGCTATGGCTACACCTTC.

This sequence joins TRBV5-6 and TRBJ1-1; TRBD1 is a possible D gene (5 bases). The germline V and J ends were trimmed by 0 bases and 1 base, with 13 bases remaining between them. Per germline, CDR1 SGHDT and CDR2 YYEEEE. The length of the CDR3 is 16 residues. The DNA of the CDR3 is TGTGCCAGCAGCTTGGTTGGGGCGGGGAGGAACACTGAAGCTTTCTTT. It is translated as CASSLVGAGRNTEAFF.

This clonotype was picked up a small number of times. The chain is built from TRBV20-1 and TRBJ2-3; TRBD1 might be the D (6 bases). The CDR3 runs 15 residues. Germline V lookup: CDR1 DFQATT, CDR2 SNEGSKA (reference sequence). With 6 bases removed from V and 7 bases from J, the gap between germline ends came to 23 bases. DNA of the CDR3: TGCAGTGCCCCGCTAGGTGGGGGCCCAGAGAATACGCAGTATTTT. It translates to CSAPLGGGPENTQYF.

The rearrangement uses TRBV20-1 and TRBJ2-3, with 12 bases fitting TRBD2. CDR1 and CDR2 from the germline V gene are DFQATT and SNEGSKA (reference sequence). The CDR3 spans 15 residues. V dropped 6 bases and J dropped 4; count of bases not matched to a gene: 8. CDR3 protein: CSATRLAGVSDTQYF. The CDR3 region has the DNA TGCAGTGCAACCCGACTAGCGGGAGTCTCAGATACGCAGTATTTT.

The chain has TRBV30 and TRBJ2-1, with a possible D match to TRBD1 (5 bases). Trimming shortened V by 0 bases and J by 10 bases, and 10 bases separated the two germline ends. Germline CDR1 and CDR2: GTSNPN and SVGIG (reference sequence). The CDR3 has 12 residues. CDR3 sequence (DNA): TGTGCCTGGAGTGTAGGGGCCTACGAGCAGTTCTTC. Translated: CAWSVGAYEQFF.

The J gene is TRBJ2-6, the V gene TRBV6-5; D unresolved. The CDR3 contains 17 residues. Germline assignment: CDR1 MNHEY and CDR2 SVGAGI. Trimming removed 5 bases at V and 0 bases at J, with 14 bases between. The CDR3 reads CASSLHRTASGANVLTF. The DNA of the CDR3 is TGTGCCAGCAGTCTACACCGAACCGCCTCTGGGGCCAACGTCCTGACTTTC.

The J gene is TRBJ2-1, the V gene TRBV5-6, with D unresolved. CDR1 and CDR2 from the germline V gene are SGHDT and YYEEEE. The V end was cut by 3 bases, the J end by 0 bases, with 22 bases between. The CDR3 extends over 19 amino acids. This CDR3 is CASSSSGGLVPGSYNEQFF. CDR3 DNA: TGTGCCAGCAGCTCCTCTGGTGGGCTAGTCCCCGGCTCCTACAATGAGCAGTTCTTC.

This clonotype was detected only a few times. The chain has TRBV20-1 and TRBJ1-4, with TRBD1 matching 9 bases. The CDR3 runs to 15 residues. Germline CDR1 and CDR2: DFQATT and SNEGSKA (reference sequence). J was trimmed by 4 bases and V by 2 bases; bases with no gene match: 5. The CDR3 reads CSARPPGQGNEKLFF. DNA for the CDR3: TGCAGTGCTAGACCACCGGGACAGGGTAATGAAAAACTGTTTTTT.